This TCR beta chain was observed in a study of Ad26.COV2.S vaccination and SARS-CoV-2 variants. Data came from immunoSEQ multiplex PCR; TCRdb stores just in-frame clones and leaves some out. There are more than 300,000 clones in the sample; about 82% occur only once, and roughly 2% lies in the top ten. Germline CDR1 SEHNR, CDR2 FQNEAQ (reference sequence). V was shortened by 3 bases and J by 6 bases, with 26 bases between the two germline ends. This CDR3 contains 18 residues. Regarding treatment: about 20 received Ad26.COV2.S at low or high dose, single or two shots; 5 received placebo; per-sample allocation not given. Vaccine and placebo recipients were sampled on day 63 after the first injection.

The sequence was obtained from a person aged 18-65 years who received the Ad26.COV2.S COVID-19 vaccine or a placebo. The material was peripheral blood, obtained in a trial of Ad26.COV2.S vaccine versus placebo. The chain links TRBV7-9 to TRBJ1-2; a possible D gene is TRBD1 (5 bases). The CDR3 nucleotides are TGTGCCAGCAGCTTGGACGCCCATGTAGGACACCCACGGGATGGCTACACCTTC. Its protein product is CASSLDAHVGHPRDGYTF.